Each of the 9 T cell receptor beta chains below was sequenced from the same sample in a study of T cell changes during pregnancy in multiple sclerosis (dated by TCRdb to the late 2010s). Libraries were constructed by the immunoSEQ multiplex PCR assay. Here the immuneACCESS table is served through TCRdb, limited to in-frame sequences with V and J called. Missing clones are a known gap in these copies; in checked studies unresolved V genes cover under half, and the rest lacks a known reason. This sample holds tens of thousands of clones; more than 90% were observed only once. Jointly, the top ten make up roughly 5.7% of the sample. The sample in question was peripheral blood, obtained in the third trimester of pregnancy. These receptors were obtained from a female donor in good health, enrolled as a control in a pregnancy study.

CDR3 in amino acids: CASSPATGSYEQYF. The CDR3 DNA is TGTGCCAGCTCACCTGCGACTGGCTCCTACGAGCAGTACTTC. The V gene is TRBV18, the J gene TRBJ2-7; D unresolved. The V and J ends lost 3 bases and 0 bases respectively, with 9 bases between them. Germline V lookup: CDR1 KGHSH, CDR2 LQKENI. This CDR3 comprises 14 residues.

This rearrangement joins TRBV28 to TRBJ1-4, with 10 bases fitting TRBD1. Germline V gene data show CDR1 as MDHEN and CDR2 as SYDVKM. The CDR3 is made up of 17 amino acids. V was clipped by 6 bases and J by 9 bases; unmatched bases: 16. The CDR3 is CASRPSGQGRISQKLFF. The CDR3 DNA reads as TGTGCCAGCAGACCCTCGGGACAGGGGAGGATTTCGCAAAAACTGTTTTTT.

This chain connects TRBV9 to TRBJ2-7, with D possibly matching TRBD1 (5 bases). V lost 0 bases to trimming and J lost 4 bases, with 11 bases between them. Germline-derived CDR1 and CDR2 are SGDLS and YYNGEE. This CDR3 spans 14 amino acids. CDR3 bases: TGTGCCAGCAGCGTAGCGCCAGGGCCATACGAGCAGTACTTC. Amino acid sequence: CASSVAPGPYEQYF.

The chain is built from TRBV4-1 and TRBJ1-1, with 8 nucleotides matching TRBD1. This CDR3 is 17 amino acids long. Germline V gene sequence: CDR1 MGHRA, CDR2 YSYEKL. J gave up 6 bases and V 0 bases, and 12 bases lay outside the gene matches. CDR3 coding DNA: TGCGCCAGCAGCCAAGATCCCGCGACAGGGGAAAAACCTGAAGCTTTCTTT. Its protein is CASSQDPATGEKPEAFF.

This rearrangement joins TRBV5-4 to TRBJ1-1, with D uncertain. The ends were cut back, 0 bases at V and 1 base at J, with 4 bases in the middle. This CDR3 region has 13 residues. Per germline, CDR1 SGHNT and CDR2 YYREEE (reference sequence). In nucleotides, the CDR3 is TGTGCCAGCAGCTTGGGGGCGAACACTGAAGCTTTCTTT. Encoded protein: CASSLGANTEAFF. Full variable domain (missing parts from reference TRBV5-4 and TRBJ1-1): ETGVTQSPTHLIKTRGQQVTLRCSSQSGHNTVSWYQQALGQGPQFIFQYYREEENGRGNFPPRFSGLQFPNYSSELNVNALELDDSALYLCASSLGANTEAFFGQGTRLTVV.

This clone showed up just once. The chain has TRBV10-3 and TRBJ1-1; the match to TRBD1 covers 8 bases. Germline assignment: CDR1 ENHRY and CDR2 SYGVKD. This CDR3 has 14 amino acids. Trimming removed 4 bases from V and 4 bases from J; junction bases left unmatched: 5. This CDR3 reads CAISVRQGPTEAFF. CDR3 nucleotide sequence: TGTGCCATCAGTGTGAGACAGGGGCCCACTGAAGCTTTCTTT.

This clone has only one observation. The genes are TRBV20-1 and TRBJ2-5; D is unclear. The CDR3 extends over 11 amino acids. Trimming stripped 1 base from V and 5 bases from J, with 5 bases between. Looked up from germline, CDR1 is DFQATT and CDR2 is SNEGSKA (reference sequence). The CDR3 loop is CSARVGETQYF. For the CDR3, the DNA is TGCAGTGCTAGAGTCGGGGAGACCCAGTACTTC.

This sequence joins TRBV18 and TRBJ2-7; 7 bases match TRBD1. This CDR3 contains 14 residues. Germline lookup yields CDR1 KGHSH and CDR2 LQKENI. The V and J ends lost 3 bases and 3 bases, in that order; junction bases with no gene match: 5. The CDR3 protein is CASSPSWDSYEQYF. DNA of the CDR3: TGTGCCAGCTCACCTTCTTGGGACAGCTACGAGCAGTACTTC.

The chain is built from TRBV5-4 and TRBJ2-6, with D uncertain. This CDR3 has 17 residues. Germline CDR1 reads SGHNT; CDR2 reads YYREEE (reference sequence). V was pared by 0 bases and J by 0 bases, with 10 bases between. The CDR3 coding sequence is TGTGCCAGCAGCTTGGGTGGCAGCGACTCTGGGGCCAACGTCCTGACTTTC. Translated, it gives CASSLGGSDSGANVLTF.